Shown below are 8 T cell receptor beta chains from a single sample sequenced in a study of blood T cell repertoires in COVID-19 (dated by TCRdb to between 2020 and 2021). Library prep was done by the immunoSEQ multiplex PCR assay. TCRdb took this table from immuneACCESS and kept in-frame rearrangements with V and J called. Such tables lack part of the clones; where checked against another copy, unresolved V genes explain under half of the gap, and the rest is unexplained. The sample includes 80,000 to 100,000 clones, with about 91% observed a single time. The leading ten clones occupy about 1.8% of the sample. The sample consisted of peripheral blood. Receptors were obtained from a human donor with active COVID-19. The donor label of this sample is uncertain.

The chain combines TRBV19 with TRBJ1-1; 9 nucleotides agree with TRBD1. The CDR3 sequence is 14 residues long. Germline V gene data show CDR1 as LNHDA and CDR2 as SQIVND (reference sequence). The V and J ends lost 9 bases and 4 bases, in that order; junction bases with no gene match: 9. Written as DNA, the CDR3 is TGTGCCAGATGGGACAGGGTGACGGGCACTGAAGCTTTCTTT. Its protein product is CARWDRVTGTEAFF.

This chain uses TRBV10-3 with TRBJ1-2; 8 positions match TRBD1. After removal of 10 bases from V and 7 bases from J, the junction contained 11 bases not matched to a gene. This CDR3 comprises 13 residues. CDR1 ENHRY and CDR2 SYGVKD come from the germline V gene. The CDR3 loop reads CATSQTTGAGYTF. The CDR3 DNA reads TGTGCCACCTCTCAAACGACAGGGGCTGGCTACACCTTC.

On this clone: A read error may account for a junction end that differs from germline. This rearrangement joins TRBV6-5 to TRBJ2-5; a weak D match, TRBD2 (6 bases). CDR1 is MNHEY, CDR2 SVGAGI, per germline. The CDR3 loop spans 12 amino acids. CDR3 residues: CAGRRDEETQYF. Here the CDR3 DNA reads TGTGCCGGCAGGAGGGATGAAGAGACCCAGTACTTC.

This chain connects TRBV6-4 to TRBJ2-5; 10 bases agree with TRBD2. CDR1 is MRHNA, CDR2 SNTAGT, per germline. The CDR3 is 15 amino acids. The junction had 6 bases not matched to a gene; V was cut back by 6 bases and J by 2 bases. Here the CDR3 DNA reads TGTGCCAGCAGCGAAGGGACTAGCGATCAAGAGACCCAGTACTTC. As protein: CASSEGTSDQETQYF.

This chain joins TRBV28 and TRBJ2-1, with D perhaps matching TRBD1 (5 bases). The ends were cut back, 3 bases at V and 7 bases at J, with 13 bases in the middle. Germline lookup yields CDR1 MDHEN and CDR2 SYDVKM. The CDR3 has 14 amino acids. CDR3 coding DNA: TGTGCCAGCAGTTTTCACAGGCAAAAGAATGAGCAGTTCTTC. Its protein product is CASSFHRQKNEQFF.

The chain couples TRBV5-1 to TRBJ2-7; 8 bases align to TRBD2. The length of the CDR3 is 15 residues. The germline V gene has CDR1 SGHRS and CDR2 YFSETQ. V lost 5 bases and J lost 2; bases outside the gene matches: 9. The CDR3 loop reads CASSFSGAIAYEQYF. In DNA, the CDR3 is TGCGCCAGCAGTTTTAGCGGGGCGATCGCCTACGAGCAGTACTTC.

The chain joins TRBV5-1 to TRBJ1-1, with TRBD1 identical over 7 bases. The CDR3 covers 15 residues. Unmatched junction bases numbered 5, after V lost 3 bases and J lost 0 bases. The V gene's germline CDR1 is SGHRS and CDR2 YFSETQ. The CDR3 loop reads CASSWGDRMNTEAFF. The CDR3 DNA is TGCGCCAGCAGCTGGGGGGACAGAATGAACACTGAAGCTTTCTTT.

The chain uses TRBV5-1 and TRBJ2-3, with 9 positions matching TRBD1. V dropped 5 bases and J dropped 3; count of bases not matched to a gene: 7. CDR3 length equals 15 residues. Looked up from germline, CDR1 is SGHRS and CDR2 is YFSETQ. DNA of the CDR3: TGCGCCAGCAGGGTTTCGGGACAGGGAACAGATACGCAGTATTTT. Translation: CASRVSGQGTDTQYF.